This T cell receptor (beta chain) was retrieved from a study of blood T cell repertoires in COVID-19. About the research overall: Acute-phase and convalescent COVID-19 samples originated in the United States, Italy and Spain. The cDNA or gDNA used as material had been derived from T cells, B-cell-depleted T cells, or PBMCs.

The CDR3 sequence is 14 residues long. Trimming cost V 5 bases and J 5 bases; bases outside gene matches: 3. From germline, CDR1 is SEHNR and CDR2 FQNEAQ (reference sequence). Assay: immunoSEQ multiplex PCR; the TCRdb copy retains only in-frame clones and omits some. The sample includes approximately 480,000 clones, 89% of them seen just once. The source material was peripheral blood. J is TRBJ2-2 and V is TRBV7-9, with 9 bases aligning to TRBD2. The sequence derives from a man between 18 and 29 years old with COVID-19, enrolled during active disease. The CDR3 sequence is CASSPTSGTGELFF. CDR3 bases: TGTGCCAGCAGCCCGACTAGCGGTACCGGGGAGCTGTTTTTT.